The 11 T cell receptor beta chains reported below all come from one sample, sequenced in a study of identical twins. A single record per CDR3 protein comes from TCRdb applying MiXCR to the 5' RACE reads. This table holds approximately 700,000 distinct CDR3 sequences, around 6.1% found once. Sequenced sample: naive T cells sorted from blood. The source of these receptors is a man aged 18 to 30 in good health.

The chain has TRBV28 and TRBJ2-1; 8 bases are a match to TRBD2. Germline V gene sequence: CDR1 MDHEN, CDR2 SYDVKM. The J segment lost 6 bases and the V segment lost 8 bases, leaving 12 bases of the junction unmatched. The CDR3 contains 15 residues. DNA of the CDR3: TGTGCCAGCTTGCTAGGAGCGGGAGAGCGCAATGAGCAGTTCTTC. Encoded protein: CASLLGAGERNEQFF.

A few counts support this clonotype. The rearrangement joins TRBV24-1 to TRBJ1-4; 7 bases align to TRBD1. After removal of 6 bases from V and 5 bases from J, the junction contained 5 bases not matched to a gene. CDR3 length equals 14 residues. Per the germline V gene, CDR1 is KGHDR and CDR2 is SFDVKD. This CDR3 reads CATSSNRGNEKLFF. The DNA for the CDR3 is TGTGCCACCAGTTCTAACAGGGGAAATGAAAAACTGTTTTTT.

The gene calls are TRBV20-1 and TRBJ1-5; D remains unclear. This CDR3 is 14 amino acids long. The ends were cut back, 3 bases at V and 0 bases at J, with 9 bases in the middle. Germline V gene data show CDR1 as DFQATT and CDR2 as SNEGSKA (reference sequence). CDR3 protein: CSASFVPSNQPQHF. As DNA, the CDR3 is TGCAGTGCTAGTTTTGTTCCTAGCAATCAGCCCCAGCATTTT.

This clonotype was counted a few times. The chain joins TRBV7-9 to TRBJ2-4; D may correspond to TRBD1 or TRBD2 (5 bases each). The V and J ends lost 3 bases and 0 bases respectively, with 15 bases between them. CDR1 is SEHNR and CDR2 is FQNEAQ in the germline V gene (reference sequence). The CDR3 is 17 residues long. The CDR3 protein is CASSLPSGPLAKNIQYF. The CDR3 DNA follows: TGTGCCAGCAGCTTGCCGTCGGGGCCTCTAGCCAAAAACATTCAGTACTTC. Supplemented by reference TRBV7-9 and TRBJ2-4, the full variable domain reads DTGVSQNPRHKITKRGQNVTFRCDPISEHNRLYWYRQTLGQGPEFLTYFQNEAQLEKSRLLSDRFSAERPKGSFSTLEIQRTEQGDSAMYLCASSLPSGPLAKNIQYFGAGTRLSVL.

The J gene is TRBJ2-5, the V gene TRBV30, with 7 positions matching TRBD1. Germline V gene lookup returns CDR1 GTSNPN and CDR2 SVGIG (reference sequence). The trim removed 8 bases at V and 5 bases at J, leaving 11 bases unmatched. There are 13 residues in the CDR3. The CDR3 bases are TGTGCCGGGAACCGGGACAGCCAGGAGACCCAGTACTTC. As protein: CAGNRDSQETQYF.

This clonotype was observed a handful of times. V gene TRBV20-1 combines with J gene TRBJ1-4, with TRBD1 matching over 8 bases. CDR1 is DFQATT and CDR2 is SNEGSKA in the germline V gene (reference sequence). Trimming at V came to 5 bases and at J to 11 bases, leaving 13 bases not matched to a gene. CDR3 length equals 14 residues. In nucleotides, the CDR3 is TGCAGTGCTCTACCCGGGACAGGAAGGATTAAACTGTTTTTT. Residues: CSALPGTGRIKLFF.

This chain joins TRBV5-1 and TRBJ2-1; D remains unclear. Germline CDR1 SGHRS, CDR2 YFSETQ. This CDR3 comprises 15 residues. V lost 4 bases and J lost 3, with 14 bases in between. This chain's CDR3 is CASSMRLLGYNEQFF. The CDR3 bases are TGCGCCAGCAGCATGCGACTCCTAGGCTACAATGAGCAGTTCTTC. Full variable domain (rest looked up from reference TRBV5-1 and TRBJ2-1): KAGVTQTPRYLIKTRGQQVTLSCSPISGHRSVSWYQQTPGQGLQFLFEYFSETQRNKGNFPGRFSGRQFSNSRSEMNVSTLELGDSALYLCASSMRLLGYNEQFFGPGTRLTVL.

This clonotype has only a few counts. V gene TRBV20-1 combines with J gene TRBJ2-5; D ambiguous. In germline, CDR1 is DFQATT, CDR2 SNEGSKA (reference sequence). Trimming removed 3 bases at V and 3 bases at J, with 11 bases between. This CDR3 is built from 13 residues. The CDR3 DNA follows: TGCAGTGCTAGTTCCGTTACCGAAGAGACCCAGTACTTC. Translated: CSASSVTEETQYF.

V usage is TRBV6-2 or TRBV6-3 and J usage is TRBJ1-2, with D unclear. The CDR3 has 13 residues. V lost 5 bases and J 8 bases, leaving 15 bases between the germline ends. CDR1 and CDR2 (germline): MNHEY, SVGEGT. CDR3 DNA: TGTGCCAGCAGTCCCTTCGCTTCCGTAGGCTACACCTTC. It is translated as CASSPFASVGYTF.

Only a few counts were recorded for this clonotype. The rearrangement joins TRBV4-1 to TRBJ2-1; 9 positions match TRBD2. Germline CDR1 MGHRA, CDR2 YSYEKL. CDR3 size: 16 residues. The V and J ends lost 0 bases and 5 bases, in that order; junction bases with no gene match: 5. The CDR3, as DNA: TGCGCCAGCAGCCAAGATCGGGCGGGAGGGAACAATGAGCAGTTCTTC. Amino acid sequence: CASSQDRAGGNNEQFF.

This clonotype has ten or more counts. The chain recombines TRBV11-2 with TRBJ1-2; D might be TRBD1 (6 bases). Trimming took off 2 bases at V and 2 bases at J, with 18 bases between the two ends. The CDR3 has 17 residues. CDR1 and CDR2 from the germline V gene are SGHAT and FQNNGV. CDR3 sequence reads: CASSLNRLGAANYGYTF. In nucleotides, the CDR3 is TGTGCCAGCAGCTTAAATCGGTTGGGGGCGGCCAACTATGGCTACACCTTC. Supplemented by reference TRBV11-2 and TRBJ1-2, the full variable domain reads EAGVAQSPRYKIIEKRQSVAFWCNPISGHATLYWYQQILGQGPKLLIQFQNNGVVDDSQLPKDRFSAERLKGVDSTLKIQPAKLEDSAVYLCASSLNRLGAANYGYTFGSGTRLTVV.